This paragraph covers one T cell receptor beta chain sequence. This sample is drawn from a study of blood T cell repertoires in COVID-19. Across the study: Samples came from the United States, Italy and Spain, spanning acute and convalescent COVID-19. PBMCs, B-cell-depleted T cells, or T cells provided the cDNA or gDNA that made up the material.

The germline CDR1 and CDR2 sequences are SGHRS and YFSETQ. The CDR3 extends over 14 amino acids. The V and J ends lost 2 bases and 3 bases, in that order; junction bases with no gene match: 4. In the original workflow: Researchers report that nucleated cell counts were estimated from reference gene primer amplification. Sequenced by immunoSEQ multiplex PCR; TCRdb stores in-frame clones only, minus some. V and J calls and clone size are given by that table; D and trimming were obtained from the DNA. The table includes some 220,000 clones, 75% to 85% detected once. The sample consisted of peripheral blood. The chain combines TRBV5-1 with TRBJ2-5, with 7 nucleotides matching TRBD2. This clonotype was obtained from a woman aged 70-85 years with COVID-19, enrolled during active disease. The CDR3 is CASSLSAGEETQYF. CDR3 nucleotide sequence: TGCGCCAGCAGCTTATCCGCGGGAGAAGAGACCCAGTACTTC.